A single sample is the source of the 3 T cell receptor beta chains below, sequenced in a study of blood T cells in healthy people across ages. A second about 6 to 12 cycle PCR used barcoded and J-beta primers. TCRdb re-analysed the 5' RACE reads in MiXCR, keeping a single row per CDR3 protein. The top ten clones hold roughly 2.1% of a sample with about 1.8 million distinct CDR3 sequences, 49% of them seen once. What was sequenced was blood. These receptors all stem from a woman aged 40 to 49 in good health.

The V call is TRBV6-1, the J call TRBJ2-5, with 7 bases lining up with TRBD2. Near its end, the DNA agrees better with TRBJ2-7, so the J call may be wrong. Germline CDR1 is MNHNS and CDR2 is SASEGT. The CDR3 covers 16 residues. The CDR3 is CASSPGGSGRNYEQYF. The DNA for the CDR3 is TGTGCCAGCAGTCCGGGAGGCAGCGGCAGAAACTACGAGCAGTACTTC.

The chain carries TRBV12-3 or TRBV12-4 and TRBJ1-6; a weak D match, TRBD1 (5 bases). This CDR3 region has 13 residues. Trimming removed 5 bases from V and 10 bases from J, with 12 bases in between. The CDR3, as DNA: TGTGCCAGCAGTGCTCAGGGTAGCTCACCCCTCCACTTT. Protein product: CASSAQGSSPLHF.

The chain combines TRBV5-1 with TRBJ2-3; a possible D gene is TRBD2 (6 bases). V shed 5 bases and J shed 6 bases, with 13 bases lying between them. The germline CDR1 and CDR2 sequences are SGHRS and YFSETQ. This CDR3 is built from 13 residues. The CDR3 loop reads CASRAGNSDTQYF. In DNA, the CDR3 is TGCGCCAGCAGGGCGGGGAATAGTGATACGCAGTATTTT.